This TCR beta chain is drawn from a study of early T cells in non-severe SARS-CoV-2 infection. Study at large: The study sequenced bulk RNA from unsorted whole blood, with chains unpaired.

Study results and limitations: CD4 and private specificities were missed by VDJdb matching, which favored anti-spike CD8 responses.

The protocol attached unique molecular identifiers to individual cDNA molecules. TCRdb recomputed calls from the 5' RACE reads with MiXCR, one row per CDR3 protein. The table records about 94,000 distinct CDR3 sequences, less than 15% of them present only once. Germline V gives CDR1 SSHAT, CDR2 FNYEAQ (reference sequence). V trimming: 6 bases; J trimming: 4 bases; junction bases outside the gene matches: 4. The CDR3 is 14 residues long. This clonotype was observed a handful of times. As yet, its antigen is unknown. Sequenced material: whole blood. J is TRBJ2-5 and V is TRBV7-7; 11 bases align to TRBD2. The clonotype originates from an adult who was a healthcare worker with PCR-confirmed SARS-CoV-2 infection or an uninfected control (not recorded which). The CDR3: CASSSGGGGETQYF. CDR3 coding DNA: TGTGCCAGCAGTAGCGGGGGGGGAGGAGAGACCCAGTACTTC.